Below are 15 T cell receptor beta chains sequenced from a single sample in a study of T cell responses to AZD1222 COVID-19 vaccine. Produced via immunoSEQ multiplex PCR; TCRdb's table is partial and in-frame only. The sample lists over 100,000 clones; around 85% were seen once. The material was peripheral blood, obtained on day 0 of AZD1222 vaccination. The receptors were sampled from an adult in good health.

The rearrangement uses TRBV18 and TRBJ2-3; perhaps TRBD2 as D (5 bases). The length of the CDR3 is 16 residues. Trimming shortened V by 3 bases and J by 0 bases, and 13 bases separated the two germline ends. Looked up from germline, CDR1 is KGHSH and CDR2 is LQKENI. CDR3 DNA: TGTGCCAGCTCACCCCTCCGGGCTAGCAGCACAGATACGCAGTATTTT. The encoded protein is CASSPLRASSTDTQYF.

This clone was recorded a few times. The genes are TRBV30 and TRBJ1-5; a weak D match, TRBD1 (6 bases). This CDR3 is built from 15 residues. Looked up from germline, CDR1 is GTSNPN and CDR2 is SVGIG (reference sequence). V lost 4 bases and J 0 bases, leaving 13 bases between the germline ends. The CDR3 DNA is TGTGCCTGGAAGAGGGGGGATTATAGCAATCAGCCCCAGCATTTT. Protein product: CAWKRGDYSNQPQHF.

The chain recombines TRBV30 with TRBJ1-1; D unclear. V lost 4 bases to trimming and J lost 1 base, with 10 bases between them. The germline V gene encodes CDR1 GTSNPN and CDR2 SVGIG (reference sequence). This CDR3 region has 13 residues. The CDR3 coding sequence is TGTGCCTGGACCCCAGGCCGGAACACTGAAGCTTTCTTT. This encodes CAWTPGRNTEAFF.

V and J are TRBV30 and TRBJ2-1, with 7 bases fitting TRBD2. V lost 2 bases to trimming and J lost 7 bases; unmatched junction nucleotides: 8. Germline loops: CDR1 GTSNPN, CDR2 SVGIG (reference sequence). This CDR3 comprises 14 residues. CDR3 nucleotide sequence: TGTGCCTGGAGTCGAATAGCGGGTTTAAATGAGCAGTTCTTC. As protein: CAWSRIAGLNEQFF.

The J gene is TRBJ2-3, the V gene TRBV9; tentatively, D is TRBD2 (5 bases). The germline V and J ends were trimmed by 0 bases and 4 bases, with 9 bases remaining between them. CDR1 is SGDLS and CDR2 is YYNGEE in the germline V gene. CDR3 length: 14 residues. Here the CDR3 DNA reads TGTGCCAGCAGCGTAGATCCTAGCTCAGATACGCAGTATTTT. Translated: CASSVDPSSDTQYF.

V and J are TRBV12-5 and TRBJ2-1, with 8 nucleotides matching TRBD2. The CDR3 is made up of 18 amino acids. CDR1 and CDR2 (germline): LGHNT, FRNRAP. V shed 2 bases, J shed 0 bases, and the junction held 9 bases outside the gene matches. CDR3 sequence (DNA): TGTGCTAGTGGTTTGTTCCTAGCGGGTCTGATCTCCTACAATGAGCAGTTCTTC. It codes for CASGLFLAGLISYNEQFF.

The chain is built from TRBV28 and TRBJ2-1; the D call may be TRBD1 or TRBD2 (5 bases each). The CDR3 is made up of 14 amino acids. CDR1 is MDHEN and CDR2 is SYDVKM in the germline V gene. Trimming left V 4 bases short and J 1 base short, with 8 bases between. CDR3 region: CASSSGPSYNEQFF. For the CDR3, the DNA is TGTGCCAGCAGTTCGGGACCGTCCTACAATGAGCAGTTCTTC.

J is TRBJ2-5 and V is TRBV28; D may match TRBD1 or TRBD2 (6 bases each). V shed 3 bases and J shed 5 bases, with 13 bases lying between them. The CDR3 runs 14 residues. Looked up from germline, CDR1 is MDHEN and CDR2 is SYDVKM. The CDR3 sequence: CASSFPGAGETQYF. The DNA of the CDR3 is TGTGCCAGCAGTTTCCCGGGGGCCGGGGAGACCCAGTACTTC.

This clone came up once. The chain recombines TRBV29-1 with TRBJ2-3, with 9 bases lining up with TRBD1. There are 15 residues in the CDR3. Germline CDR1 SQVTM, CDR2 ANQGSEA. Trimming removed 2 bases from V and 4 bases from J; junction bases left unmatched: 7. CDR3 sequence reads: CSVEPPDRGPDTQYF. CDR3 nucleotide sequence: TGCAGCGTTGAACCCCCGGACAGGGGCCCAGATACGCAGTATTTT.

This clone was observed once. The chain employs TRBV29-1 and TRBJ1-1; D might be TRBD1 (6 bases). Germline V CDR1 and CDR2: SQVTM, ANQGSEA. The CDR3 is 13 residues long. Trimming removed 8 bases from V and 1 base from J, with 14 bases in between. The chain's CDR3 is CSTGDIKNTEAFF. The CDR3 DNA reads as TGCAGCACCGGGGACATTAAGAACACTGAAGCTTTCTTT.

The CDR3 region is CASSLAGGPREQYF. The CDR3 DNA reads TGTGCCAGCAGTTTGGCGGGAGGGCCGCGCGAGCAGTACTTC. The chain carries TRBV28 and TRBJ2-7, with 9 bases matching TRBD2. With 3 bases clipped from V and 6 bases from J, the junction kept 6 bases outside the gene matches. The CDR3 has 14 amino acids. From germline, CDR1 is MDHEN and CDR2 SYDVKM.

The chain combines TRBV10-2 with TRBJ2-1, with TRBD2 identical over 9 bases. The CDR3 covers 15 residues. Trimming removed 8 bases from V and 2 bases from J; junction bases left unmatched: 7. The germline V gene has CDR1 WSHSY and CDR2 SAAADI. Here the CDR3 reads CASAGAGGTYNEQFF. In DNA form, the CDR3 reads TGCGCCAGCGCCGGAGCGGGAGGAACCTACAATGAGCAGTTCTTC.

The chain joins TRBV28 to TRBJ1-5, with 7 positions matching TRBD1. The V and J ends lost 3 bases and 3 bases, in that order; junction bases with no gene match: 5. Germline V lookup: CDR1 MDHEN, CDR2 SYDVKM. The CDR3 covers 15 residues. The CDR3 loop reads CASSLTGSFNQPQHF. CDR3 nucleotides: TGTGCCAGCAGTTTGACAGGGAGTTTCAATCAGCCCCAGCATTTT.

CDR3 nucleotide sequence: TGCAGCGTTGAAGATGGTCGGGACAGGCGGAACTATGGCTACACCTTC. Translation: CSVEDGRDRRNYGYTF. The chain carries TRBV29-1 and TRBJ1-2, with 8 bases identical to TRBD1. Germline V gene data show CDR1 as SQVTM and CDR2 as ANQGSEA. V lost 0 bases and J lost 2; bases outside the gene matches: 8. The length of the CDR3 is 16 residues.

The CDR3 loop is CASSSSGRGGYGYTF. CDR3 bases: TGTGCCAGCAGTTCCAGCGGCAGGGGGGGCTATGGCTACACCTTC. This rearrangement joins TRBV6-2 or TRBV6-3 to TRBJ1-2; TRBD1 agrees at 7 bases. The V segment lost 4 bases and the J segment 4 bases; nucleotides outside the gene matches: 9. Germline V gives CDR1 MNHEY, CDR2 SVGEGT. The CDR3 covers 15 residues.